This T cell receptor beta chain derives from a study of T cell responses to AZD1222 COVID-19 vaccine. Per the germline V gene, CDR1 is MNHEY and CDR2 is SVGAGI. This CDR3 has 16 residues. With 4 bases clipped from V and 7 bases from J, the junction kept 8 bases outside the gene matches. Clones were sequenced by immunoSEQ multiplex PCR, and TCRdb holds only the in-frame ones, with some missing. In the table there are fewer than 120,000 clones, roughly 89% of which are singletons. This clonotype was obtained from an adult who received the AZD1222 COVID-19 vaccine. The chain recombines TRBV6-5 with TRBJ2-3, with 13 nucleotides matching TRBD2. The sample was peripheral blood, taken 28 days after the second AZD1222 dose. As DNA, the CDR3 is TGTGCCAGCAGTTTACTAGCGGGAGGGCCGGTAAATACGCAGTATTTT. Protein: CASSLLAGGPVNTQYF.